A selection of T cell receptor beta chains follows, all from one sample in a study of PD-L1 blockade in urothelial cancer. The table came from immunoSEQ multiplex PCR; TCRdb's copy has only in-frame clones and leaves some out. The table records approximately 50,000 clones, around 80% of them present only once. The sample was PBMCs, taken around atezolizumab (anti-PD-L1) treatment. These receptors all stem from a man in his 70s with urothelial cancer. CDR3s include the opening cysteine and the closing phenylalanine or tryptophan. The order of the fields is J gene, D gene, clone size, V gene, CDR3 protein, CDR3 DNA. The D gene is left open where the match is weak. Clone size is not always given. Where it is, it says once, few, many or a class for expanded clones.

>TRBJ1-1|.|.|TRBV6-5
CASSLRERGVQAFF
TGTGCCAGCAGCCTCCGGGAGAGGGGTGTTCAAGCTTTCTTT
>TRBJ2-2|TRBD1|.|TRBV5-1
CASSLYGTANTGELFF
TGCGCCAGCAGCTTGTACGGGACAGCAAACACCGGGGAGCTGTTTTTT
>TRBJ2-1|TRBD1|.|TRBV29-1
CSVEPDRGLFDEQFF
TGCAGCGTTGAACCAGACAGGGGGCTATTCGATGAGCAGTTCTTC
>TRBJ1-3|.|.|TRBV7-2
CASSREGTGNTIYF
TGTGCCAGCAGCCGAGAGGGAACTGGAAACACCATATATTTT
>TRBJ1-2|.|.|TRBV18
CASSPDSMTYGYTF
TGTGCCAGCTCCCCGGACAGTATGACCTATGGCTACACCTTC
>TRBJ2-2|TRBD2|.|TRBV5-6
CASSFSGGLNTGELFF
TGTGCCAGCAGCTTTAGCGGGGGCCTCAACACCGGGGAGCTGTTTTTT
>TRBJ2-7|.|.|TRBV5-1
CASSLDFYEQYF
TGCGCCAGCAGCCTCGACTTCTACGAGCAGTACTTC
>TRBJ2-3|.|.|TRBV7-2
CASRWRASTDTQYF
TGTGCCAGCAGATGGCGGGCCTCCACAGATACGCAGTATTTT
>TRBJ1-5|.|few|TRBV25-1
CASSQGYQPQHF
TGTGCCAGCAGTCAGGGTTATCAGCCCCAGCATTTT
>TRBJ2-3|.|.|TRBV6-1
CASSVGVSGDTQYF
TGTGCCAGCAGTGTAGGGGTTTCGGGAGATACGCAGTATTTT
>TRBJ1-1|.|few|TRBV30
CACYGQSKAFF
TGTGCCTGTTATGGACAGAGTAAAGCTTTCTTT
>TRBJ2-1|TRBD2|.|TRBV7-3
CASSSVLAGGYNEQFF
TGTGCCAGCAGCTCAGTACTAGCGGGAGGCTACAATGAGCAGTTCTTC
>TRBJ1-1|.|few|TRBV7-8
CASSLYGGTNTEAFF
TGTGCCAGCAGCTTATACGGGGGAACGAACACTGAAGCTTTCTTT
>TRBJ1-1|TRBD1|.|TRBV28
CASSLADRGLTEAFF
TGTGCCAGCAGTCTCGCGGACAGGGGTCTTACTGAAGCTTTCTTT
>TRBJ1-2|TRBD1|.|TRBV10-3
CAISEKLKLGQGVYGYTF
TGTGCCATCAGTGAGAAGCTTAAGCTGGGACAGGGAGTCTATGGCTACACCTTC
>TRBJ1-2|TRBD1|once|TRBV28
CAIGQGSRGYTF
TGTGCCATTGGACAGGGAAGTCGAGGCTACACCTTC